The entry below describes one T cell receptor beta chain. The repertoire was sequenced with immunoSEQ multiplex PCR; TCRdb's copy has only in-frame clones and lacks some. The repertoire has approximately 30,000 clones, approximately 86% of them found once; the top ten carry 9.5% to 10%. The data belong to a study of T cell changes during pregnancy in multiple sclerosis. The CDR3 is 18 residues long. Germline V gene data show CDR1 as SGHVS and CDR2 as FQNEAQ. J was trimmed by 5 bases and V by 1 base; bases with no gene match: 13. The source is a female donor with multiple sclerosis, enrolled in a pregnancy study. The source material was CD8+ T cells from peripheral blood mononuclear cells, sampled in the first trimester of pregnancy. V gene TRBV7-8 combines with J gene TRBJ2-1, with 8 bases identical to TRBD2. The CDR3 here is CASSLVARGGGTNNEQFF. In nucleotides, the CDR3 is TGTGCCAGCAGCTTAGTTGCTAGGGGCGGGGGGACCAACAATGAGCAGTTCTTC. Looking up the rest from reference TRBV7-8 and TRBJ2-1 gives the full variable domain: GAGVSQSPRYKVAKRGQDVALRCDPISGHVSLFWYQQALGQGPEFLTYFQNEAQLDKSGLPSDRFFAERPEGSVSTLKIQRTQQEDSAVYLCASSLVARGGGTNNEQFFGPGTRLTVL.